This T cell receptor beta chain was captured by sequencing in a study of cytotoxic CD8 clonotypes in ibrutinib-treated CLL. Overall study context: Within the patient group, eleven to twelve were relapsed/refractory and some 16 treatment-naive, and around 17 were IGHV unmutated. Study-wide results and caveats: At the start, clonality exceeded age-matched healthy donors and followed circulating CD8+ T-cell counts.

A word on this clone: Its antigen is as yet unknown.

Looked up from germline, CDR1 is LNHDA and CDR2 is SQIVND (reference sequence). The germline V and J ends were trimmed by 5 bases and 3 bases, with 23 bases remaining between them. The CDR3 extends over 18 amino acids. TCRdb's copy holds only in-frame clones and misses some; the assay was immunoSEQ multiplex PCR. This table has fewer than 400,000 clones, about 64% appearing once. The V gene is TRBV19, the J gene TRBJ1-5; D gene ambiguous. The receptor's source is a human donor with chronic lymphocytic leukemia. The starting material was PBMCs, obtained after 36 months of ibrutinib treatment. The CDR3 sequence is CASSPYSLGRFPNQPQHF. As DNA, the CDR3 is TGTGCCAGTAGTCCTTACTCCCTAGGCAGGTTCCCCAATCAGCCCCAGCATTTT.